This T cell receptor beta chain derives from a study of Ad26.COV2.S vaccination and SARS-CoV-2 variants. Clones were sequenced by immunoSEQ multiplex PCR, and TCRdb holds only the in-frame ones, with some missing. The sample has 300,000 to 400,000 clones, 92% seen once. Trimming took 5 bases from V and 0 from J, leaving 5 bases between them. The CDR3 sequence is 12 residues long. This chain joins TRBV12-3 or TRBV12-4 and TRBJ2-7; no definite D call. Here the sequenced sample was peripheral blood, taken after recovery from COVID-19. This sequence was found in a human donor who had recovered from COVID-19. CDR3 sequence (DNA): TGTGCCAGCAGTCTAGTCTCCTACGAGCAGTACTTC. Translated, it gives CASSLVSYEQYF.